This T cell receptor beta chain was found in a study of OX40 agonist ivuxolimab in advanced cancers. Points from the study as a whole: At 0.1 to 3.0 mg/kg and by week 6, CD4+ and CD8+ T cells in the blood had expanded clonally.

The CDR3 length is 14 residues. The trim removed 3 bases at V and 2 bases at J, leaving 3 bases unmatched. The germline CDR1 and CDR2 sequences are SGHRS and YFSETQ. Only in-frame clones appear in the TCRdb table, and some are missing; sequencing was by immunoSEQ multiplex PCR. Of tens of thousands of clones in the sample, 80% were seen once. Comment on this clone: Antigen: not known.

This sample comprised CD4+ or CD8+ T cells sorted from blood, obtained in a trial of the OX40 agonist ivuxolimab. The sequence was collected from an adult with an advanced solid tumor such as melanoma, head and neck, liver or kidney cancer. This rearrangement joins TRBV5-1 to TRBJ1-1; 8 bases fit TRBD1. This CDR3 reads CASSSGQVNTEAFF. CDR3 DNA sequence: TGCGCCAGCAGCTCGGGACAGGTTAACACTGAAGCTTTCTTT.